Listed below are T cell receptor beta chains from one sample, sequenced in a study of T cell repertoires in cytomegalovirus infection. TCRdb re-called the reads with MiXCR, one entry per CDR3 protein. The sample contains about 260,000 distinct CDR3 sequences, around 15% of which appear only once. Sequencing input: PBMCs. The receptors were sampled from a human donor in good health (CMV status not recorded). Some clones in this sample may be carry-over from other donors' samples. CDR3s include the opening cysteine and the closing phenylalanine or tryptophan. The D gene is left open where the match is weak. Size values are once, few and many counts, or a class for expanded clones, and some rows have none.

D gene,V gene,clone size,J gene,CDR3 DNA,CDR3 protein
.,TRBV19,few,TRBJ1-3,TGTGCCAGTAACGACTGGGGAAACACCATATATTTT,CASNDWGNTIYF
.,TRBV3-1,.,TRBJ1-3,TGTGCCAGCAGCCAAGGCTACAGGGCTGGAAACACCATATATTTT,CASSQGYRAGNTIYF
.,TRBV2,few,TRBJ1-4,TGTGCCAGCAGTGGACGTCTTGATGGGAAACTGTTTTTT,CASSGRLDGKLFF
TRBD2,TRBV6-1,many,TRBJ2-1,TGTGCCAGCAGGACTAGCGGGGGTTACAATGAGCAGTTCTTC,CASRTSGGYNEQFF
.,TRBV6-6,few,TRBJ1-1,TGTGCCGGCAGGGCTAGTGGCGGCACTGAAGCTTTCTTT,CAGRASGGTEAFF
TRBD2,TRBV15,.,TRBJ2-7,TGTGCCACCAGTGGGACTAGCTCGTCCTACGAGCAGTACTTC,CATSGTSSSYEQYF
TRBD2,TRBV9,.,TRBJ2-1,TGTGCCAGCAGGGGGGACACTAGCGGGGGGGTGGGTGAGCAGTTCTTC,CASRGDTSGGVGEQFF
.,TRBV28,many,TRBJ1-1,TGTGCCAGCAGTGCCTTCTGGGAAGCTTTCTTT,CASSAFWEAFF
TRBD1,TRBV5-1,few,TRBJ1-1,TGCGCCAGCAGCTTGCAACCCCCGGGACAGGGCTCGTTTGGGGCTTTCTTT,CASSLQPPGQGSFGAFF
.,TRBV28,many,TRBJ2-5,TGTGCCAGCAGTTCCACCCCCGGGACTCCTCGGGGGACCCAGTACTTC,CASSSTPGTPRGTQYF
.,TRBV19,.,TRBJ1-2,TGTGCCACCGCAGGATCTCGCGCTGGAGGCTACACCTTC,CATAGSRAGGYTF
.,TRBV4-3,many,TRBJ2-2,TGCGCCAGCAGCCAAGAAACGGGGGGCGCAGACACCGGGGAGCTGTTTTTT,CASSQETGGADTGELFF
TRBD1,TRBV28,many,TRBJ2-7,TGTGCCAGCAGTGAGACCGGGACAGTGGCCTACGAGCAGTACTTC,CASSETGTVAYEQYF
.,TRBV6-5,many,TRBJ2-1,TGTGCCAGCAGTTACTCTGAGACCAATGAGCAGTTCTTC,CASSYSETNEQFF
TRBD1,TRBV7-3,many,TRBJ2-2,TGTGCCAGCAGCTTAGTGGGACAGGTTGCCGGGGAGCTGTTTTTT,CASSLVGQVAGELFF
TRBD1,TRBV5-1,.,TRBJ2-5,TGCGCCAGCAGGTCCACAGGGGGGAAAGAGACCCAGTACTTC,CASRSTGGKETQYF
.,TRBV29-1,.,TRBJ1-1,TGCAGCGTTCTGCCAGGGGAAATACTGAACACTGAAGCTTTCTTT,CSVLPGEILNTEAFF
.,TRBV19,many,TRBJ1-2,TGTGCCAGTAAGCAGGCTGGAGGCTACACCTTC,CASKQAGGYTF
.,TRBV6-2/TRBV6-3,.,TRBJ2-6,TGTGCCAGCAGGATCCCGGGACGTTTAAGCTCTGGGGCCAACGTCCTGACTTTC,CASRIPGRLSSGANVLTF
.,TRBV28,few,TRBJ1-1,TGTGCCAGCAGTTTACTCCTCCCTGTAGCTTTCTTT,CASSLLLPVAFF
.,TRBV12-3/TRBV12-4,few,TRBJ2-1,TGTGCCAGCAGCCCAGGGGTGCGGGGGACCAATGAGCAGTTCTTC,CASSPGVRGTNEQFF
.,TRBV19,many,TRBJ2-7,TGTGCCAGTAGCGACGGACCCAGACGGTCTACCTACGAGCAGTACTTC,CASSDGPRRSTYEQYF
.,TRBV6-5,few,TRBJ2-1,.,CASHWVGGGTFF
TRBD2,TRBV7-2,many,TRBJ2-5,TGTGCCAGCAGCTATTCACTAGCGCAATTAGAGACCCAGTACTTC,CASSYSLAQLETQYF
.,TRBV25-1,many,TRBJ1-6,TGTGCCAGCAGTGGGGACGGGAGCTCCTATAATTCACCCCTCCACTTT,CASSGDGSSYNSPLHF
.,TRBV11-1,many,TRBJ2-1,TGTGCCAGCACCCCTGGTGGCGGATTCTACAATGAGCAGTTCTTC,CASTPGGGFYNEQFF
TRBD1,TRBV6-2/TRBV6-3,few,TRBJ2-1,TGTGCCAGCAGACACCATGGACAGGGGGCCGACAATGAGCAGTTCTTC,CASRHHGQGADNEQFF
.,TRBV7-9,many,TRBJ2-7,TGTGCCAGCAGCCCTCCGGGGGTAGGGGGCATATACGAGCAGTACTTC,CASSPPGVGGIYEQYF
.,TRBV7-2,many,TRBJ2-1,TGTGCCAGCAGCTTAGCGGGTAGGAATGAGCAGTTCTTC,CASSLAGRNEQFF
.,TRBV24-1,.,TRBJ1-5,TGTGCCACCAGTGATTTTACCCAGAGAATCAATCAGCCCCAGCATTTT,CATSDFTQRINQPQHF
.,TRBV28,.,TRBJ2-7,TGTGCCAGCAGTCCCCCCCTGCTAAGCTCCTACGAGCAGTACTTC,CASSPPLLSSYEQYF